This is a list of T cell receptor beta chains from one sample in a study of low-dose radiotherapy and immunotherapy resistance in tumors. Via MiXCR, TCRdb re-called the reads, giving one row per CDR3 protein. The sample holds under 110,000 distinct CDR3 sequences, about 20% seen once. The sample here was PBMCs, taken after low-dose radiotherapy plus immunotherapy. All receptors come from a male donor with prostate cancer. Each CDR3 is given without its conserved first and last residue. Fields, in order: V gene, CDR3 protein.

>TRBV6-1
ASSLGGGLRGETQY
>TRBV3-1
ASSQKGVGDEKLF
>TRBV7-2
ASSRATYTDTQY
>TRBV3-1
ASSQTDRGNQPQH
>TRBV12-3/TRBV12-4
ASSLGGGEQY
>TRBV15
ATSSLVGGRSPLH
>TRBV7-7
ASSPGTSGGVEQF
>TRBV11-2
ASSPVGGQGDEQF
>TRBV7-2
ASRPDLGGSGELF
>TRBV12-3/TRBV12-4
ASSRDRGYEQY
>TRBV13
ASSSSIPGLGSNTGELF
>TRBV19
ASSISQITVDYGYT